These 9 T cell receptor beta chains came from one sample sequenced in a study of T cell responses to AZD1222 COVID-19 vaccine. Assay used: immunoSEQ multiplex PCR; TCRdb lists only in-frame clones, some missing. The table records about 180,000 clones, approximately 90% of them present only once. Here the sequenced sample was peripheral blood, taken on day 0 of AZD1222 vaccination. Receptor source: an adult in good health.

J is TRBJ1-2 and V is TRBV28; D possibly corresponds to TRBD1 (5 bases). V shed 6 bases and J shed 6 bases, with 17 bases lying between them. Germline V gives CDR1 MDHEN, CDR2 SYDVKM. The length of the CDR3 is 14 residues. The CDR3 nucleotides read TGTGCCAGCAGCCCAACCCGGGACTTTCATGGCTACACCTTC. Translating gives CASSPTRDFHGYTF.

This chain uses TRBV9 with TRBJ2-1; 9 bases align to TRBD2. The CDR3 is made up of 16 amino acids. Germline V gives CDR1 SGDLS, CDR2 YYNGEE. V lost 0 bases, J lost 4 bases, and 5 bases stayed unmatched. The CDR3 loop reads CASSVDERGAYNEQFF. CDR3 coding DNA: TGTGCCAGCAGCGTAGATGAGCGGGGGGCTTACAATGAGCAGTTCTTC.

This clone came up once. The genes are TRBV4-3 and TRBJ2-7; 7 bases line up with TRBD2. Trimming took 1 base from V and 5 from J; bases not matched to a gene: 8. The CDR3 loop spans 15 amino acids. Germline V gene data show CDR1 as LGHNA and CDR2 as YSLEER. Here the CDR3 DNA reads TGCGCCAGCAGCCAAGGGATGGGGGGGATCCACGAGCAGTACTTC. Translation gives CASSQGMGGIHEQYF.

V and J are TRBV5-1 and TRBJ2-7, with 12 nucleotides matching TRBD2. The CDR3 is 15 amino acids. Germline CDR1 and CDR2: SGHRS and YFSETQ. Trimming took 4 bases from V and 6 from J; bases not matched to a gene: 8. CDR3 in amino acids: CASSTLAGGPGEQYF. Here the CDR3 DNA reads TGCGCCAGCAGCACTCTAGCGGGGGGGCCCGGCGAGCAGTACTTC.

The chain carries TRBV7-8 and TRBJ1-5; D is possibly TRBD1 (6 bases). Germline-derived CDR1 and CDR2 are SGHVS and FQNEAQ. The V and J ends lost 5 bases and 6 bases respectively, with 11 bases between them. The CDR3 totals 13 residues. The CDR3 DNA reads TGTGCCAGCAGCCAAGCAGGGGCTCAGCCCCAGCATTTT. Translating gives CASSQAGAQPQHF.

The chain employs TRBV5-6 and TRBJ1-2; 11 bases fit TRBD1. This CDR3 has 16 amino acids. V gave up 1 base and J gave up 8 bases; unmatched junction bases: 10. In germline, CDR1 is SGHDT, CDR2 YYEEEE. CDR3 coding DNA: TGTGCCAGCAGCTTGTACCGGACAGGGGGCAATGAAGGCTACACCTTC. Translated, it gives CASSLYRTGGNEGYTF.

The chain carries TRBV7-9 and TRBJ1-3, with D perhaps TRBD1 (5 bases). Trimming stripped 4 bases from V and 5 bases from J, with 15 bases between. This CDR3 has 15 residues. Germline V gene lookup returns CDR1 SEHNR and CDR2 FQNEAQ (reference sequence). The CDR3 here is CASSYTQGNRNTIYF. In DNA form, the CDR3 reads TGTGCCAGCAGCTACACCCAGGGAAACCGAAACACCATATATTTT.

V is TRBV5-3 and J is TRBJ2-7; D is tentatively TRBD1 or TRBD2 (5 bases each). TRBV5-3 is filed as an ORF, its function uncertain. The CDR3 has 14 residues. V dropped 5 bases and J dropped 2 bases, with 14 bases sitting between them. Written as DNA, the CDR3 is TGTGCCAGAAGTCCCGGGACCGATGCCTACGAGCAGTACTTC. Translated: CARSPGTDAYEQYF.

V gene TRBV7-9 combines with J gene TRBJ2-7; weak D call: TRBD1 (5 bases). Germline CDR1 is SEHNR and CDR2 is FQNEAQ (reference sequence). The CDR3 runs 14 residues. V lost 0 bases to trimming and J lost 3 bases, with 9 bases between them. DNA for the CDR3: TGTGCCAGCAGCTTAGCGGGGCTTAGCTACGAGCAGTACTTC. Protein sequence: CASSLAGLSYEQYF.